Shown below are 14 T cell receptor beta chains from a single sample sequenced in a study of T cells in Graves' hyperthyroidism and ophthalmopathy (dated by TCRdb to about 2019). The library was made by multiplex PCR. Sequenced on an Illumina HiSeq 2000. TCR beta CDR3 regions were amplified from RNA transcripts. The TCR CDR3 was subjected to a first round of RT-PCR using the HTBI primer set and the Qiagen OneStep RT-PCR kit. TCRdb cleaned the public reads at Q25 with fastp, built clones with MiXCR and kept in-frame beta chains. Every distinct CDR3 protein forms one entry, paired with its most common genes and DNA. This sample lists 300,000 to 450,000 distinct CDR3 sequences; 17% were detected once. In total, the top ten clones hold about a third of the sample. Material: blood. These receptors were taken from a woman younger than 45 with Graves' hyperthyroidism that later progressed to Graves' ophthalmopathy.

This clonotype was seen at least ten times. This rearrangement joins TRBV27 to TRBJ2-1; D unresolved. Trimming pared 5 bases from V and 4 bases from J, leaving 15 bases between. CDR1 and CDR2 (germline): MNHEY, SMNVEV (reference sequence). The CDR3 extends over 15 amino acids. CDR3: CASSVDPAQYNEQFF. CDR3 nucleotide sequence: TGTGCCAGCAGTGTGGATCCTGCGCAGTACAATGAGCAGTTCTTC.

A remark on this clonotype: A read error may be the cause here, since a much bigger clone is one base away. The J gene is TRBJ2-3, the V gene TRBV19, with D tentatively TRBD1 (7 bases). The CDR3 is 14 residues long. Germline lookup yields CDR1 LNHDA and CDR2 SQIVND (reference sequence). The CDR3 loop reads CASSTPRGTDTRYF. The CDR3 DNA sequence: TGTGCCAGTAGTACCCCCCGGGGGACAGATACGCGGTATTTT.

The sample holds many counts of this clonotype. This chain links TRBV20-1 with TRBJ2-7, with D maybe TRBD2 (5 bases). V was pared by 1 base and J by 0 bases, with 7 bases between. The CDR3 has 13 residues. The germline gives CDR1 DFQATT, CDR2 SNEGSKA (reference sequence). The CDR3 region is CSARGTFSYEQYF. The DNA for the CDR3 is TGCAGTGCTAGAGGGACTTTCTCCTACGAGCAGTACTTC.

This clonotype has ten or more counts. The CDR3 DNA is TGTGCCAGCACTCGGCGGGACCGAGACACTGAAGCTTTCTTT. As protein: CASTRRDRDTEAFF. The rearrangement uses TRBV7-9 and TRBJ1-1, with a tentative D call TRBD1 (5 bases). CDR1 and CDR2 (germline): SEHNR, FQNEAQ (reference sequence). There are 14 residues in the CDR3. The germline V and J ends were trimmed by 7 bases and 3 bases, with 15 bases remaining between them.

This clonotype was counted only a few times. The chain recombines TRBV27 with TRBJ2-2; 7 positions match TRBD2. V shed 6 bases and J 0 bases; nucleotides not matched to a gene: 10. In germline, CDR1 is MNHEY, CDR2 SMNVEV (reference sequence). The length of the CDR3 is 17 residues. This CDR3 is CASRGGAGNSNTGELFF. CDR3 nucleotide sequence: TGTGCCAGCAGAGGAGGAGCGGGGAATTCGAACACCGGGGAGCTGTTTTTT.

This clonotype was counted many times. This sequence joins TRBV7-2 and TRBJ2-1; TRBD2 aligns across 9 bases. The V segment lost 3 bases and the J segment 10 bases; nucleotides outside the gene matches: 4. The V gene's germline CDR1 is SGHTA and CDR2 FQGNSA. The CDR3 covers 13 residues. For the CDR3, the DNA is TGTGCCAGCAGCTTTAGACTAGCGGAAGAGCAGTTCTTC. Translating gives CASSFRLAEEQFF.

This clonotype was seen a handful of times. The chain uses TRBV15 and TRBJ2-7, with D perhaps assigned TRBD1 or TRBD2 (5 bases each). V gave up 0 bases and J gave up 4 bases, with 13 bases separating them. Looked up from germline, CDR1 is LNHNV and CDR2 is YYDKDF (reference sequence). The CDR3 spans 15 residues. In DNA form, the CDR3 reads TGTGCCACCAGCAGAGAGGGGGACGGTGCATACGAGCAGTACTTC. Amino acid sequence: CATSREGDGAYEQYF.

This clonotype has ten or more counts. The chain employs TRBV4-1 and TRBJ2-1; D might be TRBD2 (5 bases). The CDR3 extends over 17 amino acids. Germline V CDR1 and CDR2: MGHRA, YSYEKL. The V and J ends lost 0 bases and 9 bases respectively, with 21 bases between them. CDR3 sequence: CASSQESVGVFSGEQFF. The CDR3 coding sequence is TGCGCCAGCAGCCAAGAGTCAGTGGGAGTGTTTTCGGGTGAGCAGTTCTTC.

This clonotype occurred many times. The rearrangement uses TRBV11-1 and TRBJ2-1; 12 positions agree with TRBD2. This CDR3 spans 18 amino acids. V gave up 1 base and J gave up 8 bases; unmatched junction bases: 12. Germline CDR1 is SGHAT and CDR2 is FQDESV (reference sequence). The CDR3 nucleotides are TGTGCCAGCAGCTTAGATTCCCCACTGACTAGCGGGAGATATGAGCAGTTCTTC. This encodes CASSLDSPLTSGRYEQFF.

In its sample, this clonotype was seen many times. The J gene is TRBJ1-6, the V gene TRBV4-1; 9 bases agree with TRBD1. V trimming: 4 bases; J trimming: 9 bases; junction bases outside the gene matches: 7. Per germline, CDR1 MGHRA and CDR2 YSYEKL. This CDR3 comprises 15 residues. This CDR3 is CASSRGQGLSSPLHF. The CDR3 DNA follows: TGCGCCAGCAGCCGAGGACAGGGGTTAAGTTCACCCCTCCACTTT.

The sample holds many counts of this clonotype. The CDR3 bases are TGTGCCAGCAACCGACAACCCGGACAGACCTACGAGCAGTACTTC. Protein: CASNRQPGQTYEQYF. This chain links TRBV2 with TRBJ2-7, with a tentative D call TRBD1 (6 bases). Germline CDR1 and CDR2: SNHLY and FYNNEI. CDR3 length: 15 amino acids. V was trimmed by 7 bases and J by 2 bases, leaving 18 bases between them.

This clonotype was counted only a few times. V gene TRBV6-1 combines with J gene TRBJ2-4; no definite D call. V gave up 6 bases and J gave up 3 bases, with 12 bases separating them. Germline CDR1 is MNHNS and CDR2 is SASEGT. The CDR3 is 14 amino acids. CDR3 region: CASRVDRSKNIQYF. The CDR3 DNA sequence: TGTGCCAGCAGAGTAGACCGGAGCAAAAACATTCAGTACTTC.

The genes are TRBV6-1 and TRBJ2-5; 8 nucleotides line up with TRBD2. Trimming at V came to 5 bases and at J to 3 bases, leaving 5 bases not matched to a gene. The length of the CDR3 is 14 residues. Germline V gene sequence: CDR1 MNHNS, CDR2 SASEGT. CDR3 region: CASSSGRSEETQYF. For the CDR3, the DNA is TGTGCCAGCAGTAGCGGGAGATCGGAAGAGACCCAGTACTTC.

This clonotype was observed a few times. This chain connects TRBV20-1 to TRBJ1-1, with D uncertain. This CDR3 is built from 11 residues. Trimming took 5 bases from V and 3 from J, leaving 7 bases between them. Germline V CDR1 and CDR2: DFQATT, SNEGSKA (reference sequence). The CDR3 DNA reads TGCAGTGCTGTGGAGTACACTGAAGCTTTCTTT. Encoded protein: CSAVEYTEAFF.